Shown below are 21 T cell receptor beta chains from a single sample sequenced in a study of blood T cell repertoires in COVID-19. Using immunoSEQ multiplex PCR, the repertoire was profiled, and TCRdb retains in-frame clones only, with some absent. This sample has about 320,000 clones, with roughly nine tenths found just once. The sequencing sample was made of PBMCs or T cells enriched from blood (not recorded which). These receptors were obtained from a woman in her twenties or thirties who had been exposed to COVID-19.

The rearrangement uses TRBV30 and TRBJ2-5; tentatively, D is TRBD2 (5 bases). The V and J ends lost 4 bases and 4 bases respectively, with 7 bases between them. Germline-derived CDR1 and CDR2 are GTSNPN and SVGIG (reference sequence). The CDR3 consists of 11 residues. CDR3 protein: CAWTAGETQYF. For the CDR3, the DNA is TGTGCCTGGACGGCGGGAGAGACCCAGTACTTC.

This clone was detected only a few times. This chain uses TRBV3-1 (or the pseudogene TRBV3-2) with TRBJ2-7; TRBD1 matches at 9 bases. Germline V CDR1 and CDR2: LGHDT, YNNKEL (reference sequence). The trim removed 5 bases at V and 6 bases at J, leaving 8 bases unmatched. There are 14 residues in the CDR3. This CDR3 is CASSSWDRVGEQYF. For the CDR3, the DNA is TGTGCCAGCAGCTCTTGGGACAGGGTGGGCGAGCAGTACTTC.

The genes are TRBV6-5 and TRBJ2-7; weak D call: TRBD2 (6 bases). CDR1 MNHEY and CDR2 SVGAGI come from the germline V gene. The CDR3 runs 16 residues. Trimming took off 0 bases at V and 3 bases at J, with 15 bases between the two ends. CDR3 sequence reads: CASSYSLGGLSYEQYF. CDR3 nucleotides: TGTGCCAGCAGTTACTCCCTGGGGGGATTAAGCTACGAGCAGTACTTC.

The V gene is TRBV6-5, the J gene TRBJ1-6; maybe TRBD1 (6 bases). Trimming removed 6 bases from V and 8 bases from J, with 14 bases in between. CDR1 is MNHEY, CDR2 SVGAGI, per germline. CDR3 length equals 14 residues. CDR3 protein: CASRMTGRHSPLHF. The DNA for the CDR3 is TGTGCCAGCAGAATGACAGGACGGCATTCACCCCTCCACTTT.

This clone appeared a single time. The rearrangement links TRBV4-2 to TRBJ2-1; 10 bases line up with TRBD2. CDR3 length: 18 residues. The J segment lost 3 bases and the V segment lost 0 bases, leaving 8 bases of the junction unmatched. The germline gives CDR1 LGHNA, CDR2 YNFKEQ. CDR3 DNA: TGTGCCAGCAGCCAAGAGCCTAGCGGGGGACTAGGCTACAATGAGCAGTTCTTC. Protein: CASSQEPSGGLGYNEQFF.

This clone was seen a handful of times. This rearrangement joins TRBV6-5 to TRBJ1-1, with D tentatively TRBD1 (6 bases). V lost 6 bases, J lost 7 bases, and 18 bases lay in between. The CDR3 covers 14 residues. Germline V CDR1 and CDR2: MNHEY, SVGAGI. CDR3 in amino acids: CASRSTRGSGEAFF. In DNA form, the CDR3 reads TGTGCCAGCAGATCCACGAGGGGGTCTGGTGAAGCTTTCTTT.

The sample holds one count of this clone. J is TRBJ1-2 and V is TRBV3-1 (or the pseudogene TRBV3-2), with no clear D. Trimming stripped 0 bases from V and 8 bases from J, with 16 bases between. Germline CDR1 and CDR2: LGHDT and YNNKEL (reference sequence). CDR3 length: 15 residues. The CDR3 bases are TGTGCCAGCAGCCAAGATTGGGCCTTACCGGGAGGCTACACCTTC. This codes for CASSQDWALPGGYTF.

V is TRBV30 and J is TRBJ2-5; D ambiguous. CDR1 is GTSNPN, CDR2 SVGIG, per germline (reference sequence). Trimming removed 2 bases from V and 5 bases from J, with 6 bases in between. The CDR3 is 11 residues long. DNA for the CDR3: TGTGCCTGGAGTCTTTCGGAGACCCAGTACTTC. Protein: CAWSLSETQYF.

V gene TRBV29-1 combines with J gene TRBJ1-1; the match to TRBD1 covers 7 bases. CDR3 length: 13 amino acids. Germline lookup yields CDR1 SQVTM and CDR2 ANQGSEA. V gave up 6 bases and J gave up 5 bases; unmatched junction bases: 9. CDR3 residues: CSVETGPRTEAFF. The CDR3 DNA follows: TGCAGCGTGGAGACAGGGCCGAGGACTGAAGCTTTCTTT. The full variable domain, completed using reference TRBV29-1 and TRBJ1-1, is SAVISQKPSRDICQRGTSLTIQCQVDSQVTMMFWYRQQPGQSLTLIATANQGSEATYESGFVIDKFPISRPNLTFSTLTVSNMSPEDSSIYLCSVETGPRTEAFFGQGTRLTVV.

About this clone itself: The junction does not match germline at one end; this may be a read error. This chain joins TRBV4-2 and TRBJ2-1; TRBD2 matches at 8 bases. The germline V gene has CDR1 LGHNA and CDR2 YNFKEQ. The CDR3 covers 16 residues. The CDR3 coding sequence is TGTGCCAGCAGCCAAGCCGGGGGGGCCTCCGACAATGAGCAGTTCTTC. This sequence encodes CASSQAGGASDNEQFF.

The chain has TRBV19 and TRBJ1-1, with D possibly matching TRBD1 (6 bases). In germline, CDR1 is LNHDA, CDR2 SQIVND (reference sequence). This CDR3 comprises 19 residues. V was shortened by 3 bases and J by 4 bases, with 27 bases between the two germline ends. Here the CDR3 reads CASSIRPWAGEQTLTEAFF. The CDR3 nucleotides read TGTGCCAGTAGTATTAGGCCCTGGGCAGGGGAACAAACGCTCACTGAAGCTTTCTTT.

CDR3 nucleotide sequence: TGCGCCAGCAGGCCCACAGGGGGGGATGGCTACACCTTC. Protein sequence: CASRPTGGDGYTF. The gene calls are TRBV5-1 and TRBJ1-2, with 8 bases identical to TRBD1. The J segment lost 6 bases and the V segment lost 5 bases, leaving 6 bases of the junction unmatched. The CDR3 covers 13 residues. Germline CDR1 is SGHRS and CDR2 is YFSETQ. Supplemented by reference TRBV5-1 and TRBJ1-2, the full variable domain reads KAGVTQTPRYLIKTRGQQVTLSCSPISGHRSVSWYQQTPGQGLQFLFEYFSETQRNKGNFPGRFSGRQFSNSRSEMNVSTLELGDSALYLCASRPTGGDGYTFGSGTRLTVV.

The rearrangement uses TRBV3-1 (or the pseudogene TRBV3-2) and TRBJ2-5, with 7 bases that match TRBD2. The CDR3 length is 16 residues. Trimming removed 6 bases from V and 4 bases from J; junction bases left unmatched: 14. Germline V gives CDR1 LGHDT, CDR2 YNNKEL (reference sequence). The chain's CDR3 is CASRTAGVGGGETQYF. The CDR3 coding sequence is TGTGCCAGCAGAACGGCGGGGGTAGGAGGAGGAGAGACCCAGTACTTC.

The chain's CDR3 is CASRLGQTNYGYTF. The CDR3 bases are TGTGCCAGTAGATTGGGACAGACTAACTATGGCTACACCTTC. This sequence joins TRBV19 and TRBJ1-2, with TRBD1 identical over 7 bases. The CDR3 extends over 14 amino acids. The junction had 4 bases not matched to a gene; V was cut back by 6 bases and J by 0 bases. CDR1 is LNHDA and CDR2 is SQIVND in the germline V gene (reference sequence).

The V call is TRBV3-1 (or the pseudogene TRBV3-2), the J call TRBJ2-1, with 8 bases matching TRBD2. Germline CDR1 is LGHDT and CDR2 is YNNKEL (reference sequence). V dropped 4 bases and J dropped 6; count of bases not matched to a gene: 14. The CDR3 length is 17 residues. The CDR3 loop reads CASSLLGGAGRSNEQFF. The DNA of the CDR3 is TGTGCCAGCAGCCTTCTCGGGGGGGCAGGGAGAAGCAATGAGCAGTTCTTC.

The chain carries TRBV4-1 and TRBJ1-2; D is possibly TRBD1 (6 bases). The V end was cut by 4 bases, the J end by 3 bases, with 21 bases between. CDR1 and CDR2 (germline): MGHRA, YSYEKL. The CDR3 sequence is 17 residues long. CDR3 nucleotides: TGCGCCAGCAGCCCAGCCTGGAGTACAGGGCCCGACTATGGCTACACCTTC. Residues: CASSPAWSTGPDYGYTF.

The chain couples TRBV11-2 to TRBJ1-2; no definite D call. The V and J ends lost 2 bases and 4 bases respectively, with 14 bases between them. This CDR3 region has 15 residues. CDR1 and CDR2 (germline): SGHAT, FQNNGV. In nucleotides, the CDR3 is TGTGCCAGCAGCTTAATGCGGCTGGCGGGCTATGGCTACACCTTC. Amino acid sequence: CASSLMRLAGYGYTF.

This chain links TRBV11-3 with TRBJ1-6, with D perhaps matching TRBD1 (5 bases). CDR3 length: 14 residues. Trimming shortened V by 0 bases and J by 9 bases, and 9 bases separated the two germline ends. Germline V lookup: CDR1 SGHNT, CDR2 YENEEA. As DNA, the CDR3 is TGTGCCAGCAGCTTAGATCTCGGGGGTTCACCCCTCCACTTT. It codes for CASSLDLGGSPLHF.

This clone was seen a handful of times. J is TRBJ1-1 and V is TRBV6-2 or TRBV6-3, with a possible D match to TRBD1 (5 bases). Trimming took 2 bases from V and 4 from J, leaving 8 bases between them. The CDR3 sequence is 13 residues long. Germline V CDR1 and CDR2: MNHEY, SVGEGT. Here the CDR3 DNA reads TGTGCCAGCAGTTACGGGAGGGGCACTGAAGCTTTCTTT. The encoded protein is CASSYGRGTEAFF.

The chain has TRBV13 and TRBJ1-6; TRBD1 is a possible D gene (6 bases). Germline lookup yields CDR1 PRHDT and CDR2 FYEKMQ (reference sequence). CDR3 length: 12 amino acids. V was clipped by 4 bases and J by 12 bases, with 10 bases between them. The CDR3 DNA reads as TGTGCCAGCAGCTCCGAGGGGGTACCCCTCCACTTT. Its translation: CASSSEGVPLHF.

This chain joins TRBV9 and TRBJ2-7, with D perhaps TRBD1 (5 bases). Germline assignment: CDR1 SGDLS and CDR2 YYNGEE. This CDR3 spans 14 amino acids. Between the trimmed V and J ends, which lost 0 bases and 5 bases, there was a span of 12 bases. The CDR3 reads CASSVGAGNNEQYF. The CDR3 DNA reads TGTGCCAGCAGCGTAGGTGCAGGGAACAACGAGCAGTACTTC. Full variable domain (remainder filled in from reference TRBV9 and TRBJ2-7): DSGVTQTPKHLITATGQRVTLRCSPRSGDLSVYWYQQSLDQGLQFLIQYYNGEERAKGNILERFSAQQFPDLHSELNLSSLELGDSALYFCASSVGAGNNEQYFGPGTRLTVT.